This is a list of T cell receptor beta chains from one sample in a study of molecular identifiers for immune sequencing clone quantification. A single record per CDR3 protein comes from TCRdb applying MiXCR to the PCR reads. Of some 580,000 distinct CDR3 sequences in the sample, roughly 25% were seen once. Sequenced: naive CD8+ T cells from blood, with Jurkat cell RNA spiked in. The origin of the receptors is a human donor in good health. Some libraries in this study had Jurkat cell RNA spiked in. CDR3s include the opening cysteine and the closing phenylalanine or tryptophan. A D gene is named only where the DNA matches it firmly. For some rows the clone size is stated as once, few or many, or as a class when expanded; others skip it.

>many|TRBV5-4|TRBJ1-1|NA
CASSSGVTAEAFF
TGTGCCAGCAGCTCCGGAGTGACGGCTGAAGCTTTCTTT
>NA|TRBV29-1|TRBJ2-1|TRBD2
CSVDGRGGAGSYNEQFF
TGCAGCGTTGATGGGCGGGGGGGGGCGGGGTCCTACAATGAGCAGTTCTTC
>NA|TRBV5-6|TRBJ1-2|NA
CASSPPLGAFNYGYTF
TGTGCCAGCAGCCCACCGTTAGGGGCATTTAACTATGGCTACACCTTC
>NA|TRBV4-3|TRBJ1-1|NA
CARSPPQDAEAFF
TGCGCCCGCAGCCCACCCCAGGATGCCGAAGCTTTCTTT
>many|TRBV20-1|TRBJ2-3|NA
CSAKDLTDTQYF
TGCAGTGCCAAAGACCTCACAGATACGCAGTATTTT
>few|TRBV30|TRBJ1-1|NA
CAWSSGGGTEAFF
TGTGCCTGGAGTTCGGGGGGGGGCACTGAAGCTTTCTTT
>NA|TRBV4-1|TRBJ1-6|NA
CASRQVTGTSYNSPLHF
TGCGCCAGCCGCCAAGTTACAGGGACCTCCTATAATTCACCCCTCCACTTT
>many|TRBV6-6|TRBJ1-1|NA
CASSPSGSGATEAFF
TGTGCCAGCAGCCCCTCAGGTTCTGGCGCCACTGAAGCTTTCTTT
>many|TRBV5-1|TRBJ2-7|TRBD1
CASSLYGQGAREQYF
TGCGCCAGCAGCTTGTACGGACAGGGGGCGCGGGAGCAGTACTTC
>many|TRBV12-3/TRBV12-4|TRBJ1-4|NA
CASSPGEKLFF
TGTGCCAGCAGTCCCGGTGAAAAACTGTTTTTT
>many|TRBV6-5|TRBJ2-7|TRBD2
CASSYGGDGSYEQYF
TGTGCCAGCAGTTACGGGGGGGACGGCTCCTACGAGCAGTACTTC
>many|TRBV7-2|TRBJ2-1|NA
CASSYQGRLNEQFF
TGTGCCAGCAGCTACCAGGGACGTCTCAATGAGCAGTTCTTC
>few|TRBV13|TRBJ2-7|TRBD2
CASRALAASREQYF
TGTGCCAGCAGAGCACTAGCGGCCAGCAGGGAGCAGTACTTC
>many|TRBV28|TRBJ1-4|TRBD1
CASRQGRDRATNEKLFF
TGTGCCAGCAGGCAAGGAAGGGACAGGGCAACTAATGAAAAACTGTTTTTT
>few|TRBV6-2/TRBV6-3|TRBJ2-3|TRBD2
CASSSTSGLTDTQYF
TGTGCCAGCAGCTCGACTAGCGGACTCACAGATACGCAGTATTTT
>many|TRBV29-1|TRBJ2-2|TRBD1
CSVEAPGQGVFANTGELFF
TGCAGCGTTGAAGCGCCGGGACAGGGGGTGTTCGCGAACACCGGGGAGCTGTTTTTT
>NA|TRBV20-1|TRBJ1-2|NA
CSASEEWDYGYTF
TGCAGTGCTAGCGAGGAGTGGGACTATGGCTACACCTTC
>many|TRBV4-3|TRBJ1-3|NA
CASSQESEAGANTIYF
TGCGCCAGCAGCCAAGAGTCCGAAGCTGGGGCGAACACCATATATTTT
>NA|TRBV20-1|TRBJ2-7|NA
CSAGESGPTYEQYF
TGCAGTGCTGGGGAGTCAGGACCGACCTACGAGCAGTACTTC
>many|TRBV29-1|TRBJ2-5|NA
CSAIDIQETQYF
TGCAGCGCTATCGACATCCAAGAGACCCAGTACTTC
>few|TRBV28|TRBJ1-2|TRBD1
CASSPWTGASGYTF
TGTGCCAGCAGTCCATGGACAGGGGCCAGTGGCTACACCTTC
>NA|TRBV29-1|TRBJ2-5|NA
CSVEDVFIDRSPQETQYF
TGCAGCGTTGAAGACGTTTTTATAGACAGGTCACCCCAAGAGACCCAGTACTTC
>NA|TRBV29-1|TRBJ1-3|NA
CSVWTAGTGNTIYF
TGCAGCGTTTGGACGGCGGGGACTGGAAACACCATATATTTT
>few|TRBV7-9|TRBJ2-1|NA
CASSLARGEQFF
TGTGCCAGCAGCTTAGCCCGGGGTGAGCAGTTCTTC
>many|TRBV28|TRBJ2-3|NA
CASSFPQVTDTQYF
TGTGCCAGCAGTTTTCCTCAAGTCACAGATACGCAGTATTTT
>many|TRBV5-5|TRBJ1-6|NA
CASSLGGSPLHF
TGTGCCAGCAGCTTGGGGGGTTCACCCCTCCACTTT
>many|TRBV7-9|TRBJ1-5|NA
CASSQYGYDQPQHF
TGTGCCAGCAGCCAGTACGGGTATGATCAGCCCCAGCATTTT
>few|TRBV24-1|TRBJ2-2|NA
CATGPRNAGELFF
TGTGCCACCGGACCTAGGAACGCCGGGGAGCTGTTTTTT
>few|TRBV7-9|TRBJ2-2|TRBD1
CASSPVYLDRVTGELFF
TGTGCCAGCAGCCCCGTATACCTTGACAGGGTTACCGGGGAGCTGTTTTTT
>few|TRBV3-1|TRBJ2-2|NA
CASSQGFGVNTGELFF
TGTGCCAGCAGCCAAGGTTTCGGGGTGAACACCGGGGAGCTGTTTTTT
>NA|TRBV19|TRBJ2-3|NA
CASSIADSTDTQYF
TGTGCCAGTAGTATAGCAGACAGCACAGATACGCAGTATTTT
>NA|TRBV7-3|TRBJ1-6|NA
CASSDHGGRRSPPHF
TGTGCCAGCAGCGACCACGGCGGCAGGAGGTCACCCCCCCACTTT
>many|TRBV18|TRBJ2-7|TRBD1
CASSPSGTGVYEQYF
TGTGCCAGCTCACCATCCGGGACAGGGGTTTACGAGCAGTACTTC
>NA|TRBV24-1|TRBJ2-5|NA
CATSGSLGLETQYF
TGTGCCACCAGTGGTTCCCTTGGTTTAGAGACCCAGTACTTC
>few|TRBV12-3/TRBV12-4|TRBJ2-5|TRBD1
CASSLTGQGAIQETQYF
TGTGCCAGCAGTTTAACGGGACAGGGGGCGATCCAAGAGACCCAGTACTTC
>few|TRBV6-2/TRBV6-3|TRBJ1-5|NA
CASSYLSQPQHF
TGTGCCAGCAGTTACTTGAGTCAGCCCCAGCATTTT
>NA|TRBV6-2/TRBV6-3|TRBJ2-7|NA
CASLDNSYGQYF
TGTGCCAGCCTGGACAATTCCTACGGGCAGTACTTC
>NA|TRBV6-5|TRBJ2-7|NA
CASSYSGAPSYEQYF
TGTGCCAGCAGTTACTCAGGGGCACCCTCCTACGAGCAGTACTTC
>few|TRBV30|TRBJ1-6|NA
CAWSARGFDNSPLHF
TGTGCCTGGAGCGCTCGGGGGTTCGATAATTCACCCCTCCACTTT
>NA|TRBV4-3|TRBJ2-2|TRBD1
CASSHTGAGELFF
TGCGCCAGCAGTCATACAGGGGCCGGGGAGCTGTTTTTT
>few|TRBV10-2|TRBJ2-3|NA
CASSDPGTLNPDTQYF
TGCGCCAGCAGTGACCCCGGGACACTCAACCCAGATACGCAGTATTTT
>few|TRBV30|TRBJ2-1|TRBD2
CAWASGGFNEQFF
TGTGCCTGGGCTAGCGGGGGATTCAATGAGCAGTTCTTC
>many|TRBV18|TRBJ1-3|NA
CASFSGTTGNTIYF
TGTGCCAGCTTCTCCGGGACAACTGGAAACACCATATATTTT
>NA|TRBV12-2|TRBJ1-6|NA
CASRSPAGQSEKSPLHF
TGTGCAAGTCGCTCTCCTGCGGGACAGAGCGAGAAGTCACCCCTCCACTTT
>NA|TRBV9|TRBJ1-2|NA
CASSPAGPGFGYTF
TGTGCCAGCAGCCCCGCGGGACCTGGGTTTGGCTACACCTTC
>NA|TRBV27|TRBJ2-2|TRBD2
CSSRQPRLAETNRNTGELFF
TGCTCCAGCCGCCAACCTAGACTAGCGGAAACGAACCGGAACACCGGGGAGCTGTTTTTT
>NA|TRBV11-2|TRBJ2-3|TRBD1
CASSPRGQITDTQYF
TGTGCCAGCAGCCCCCGGGGACAGATAACAGATACGCAGTATTTT
>few|TRBV29-1|TRBJ2-1|TRBD1
CSVGPGQGNNEQFF
TGCAGCGTTGGACCGGGACAGGGAAACAATGAGCAGTTCTTC
>few|TRBV27|TRBJ1-1|NA
CASSLSGILGEAFF
TGTGCCAGCAGTTTATCGGGTATTTTGGGTGAAGCTTTCTTT